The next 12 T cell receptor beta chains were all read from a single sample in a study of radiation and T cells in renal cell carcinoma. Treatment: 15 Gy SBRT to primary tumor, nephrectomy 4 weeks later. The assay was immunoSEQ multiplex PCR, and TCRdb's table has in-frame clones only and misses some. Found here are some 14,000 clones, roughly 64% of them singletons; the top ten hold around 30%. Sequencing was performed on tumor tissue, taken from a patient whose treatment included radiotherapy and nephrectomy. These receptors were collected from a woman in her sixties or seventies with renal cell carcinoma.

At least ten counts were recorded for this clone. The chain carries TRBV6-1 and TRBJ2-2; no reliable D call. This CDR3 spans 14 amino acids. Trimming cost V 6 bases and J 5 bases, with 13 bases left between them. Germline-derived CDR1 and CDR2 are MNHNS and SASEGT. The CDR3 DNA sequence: TGTGCCAGCAGCTCATTTCAGCGTACCGGGGAGCTGTTTTTT. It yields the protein CASSSFQRTGELFF.

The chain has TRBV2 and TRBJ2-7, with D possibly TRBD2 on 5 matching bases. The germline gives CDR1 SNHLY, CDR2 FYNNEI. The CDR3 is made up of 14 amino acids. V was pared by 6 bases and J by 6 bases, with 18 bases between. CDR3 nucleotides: TGTGCCAGCAGGATCGACGGAGGCTCAGGCGAGCAGTACTTC. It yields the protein CASRIDGGSGEQYF.

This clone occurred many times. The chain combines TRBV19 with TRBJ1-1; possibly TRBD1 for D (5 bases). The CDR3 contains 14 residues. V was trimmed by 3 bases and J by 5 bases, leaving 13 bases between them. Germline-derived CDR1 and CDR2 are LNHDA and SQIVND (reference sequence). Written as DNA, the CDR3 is TGTGCCAGTAGTATGGGCCGGGGGGAGACTGAAGCTTTCTTT. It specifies CASSMGRGETEAFF.

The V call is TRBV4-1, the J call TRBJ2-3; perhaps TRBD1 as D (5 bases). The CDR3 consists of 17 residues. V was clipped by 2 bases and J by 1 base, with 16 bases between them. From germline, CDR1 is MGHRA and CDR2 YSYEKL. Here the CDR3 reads CASSQSLQGSGTDTQYF. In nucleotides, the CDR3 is TGCGCCAGCAGCCAATCCCTTCAGGGTTCTGGCACAGATACGCAGTATTTT.

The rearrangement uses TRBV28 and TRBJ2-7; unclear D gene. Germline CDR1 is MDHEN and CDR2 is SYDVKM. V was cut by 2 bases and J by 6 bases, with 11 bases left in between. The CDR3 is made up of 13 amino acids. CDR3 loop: CASSLTPAFEQYF. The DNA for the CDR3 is TGTGCCAGCAGTTTAACCCCCGCCTTCGAGCAGTACTTC.

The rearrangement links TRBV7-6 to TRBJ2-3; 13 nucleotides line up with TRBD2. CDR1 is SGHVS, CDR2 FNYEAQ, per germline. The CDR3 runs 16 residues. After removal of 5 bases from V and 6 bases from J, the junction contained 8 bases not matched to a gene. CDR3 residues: CASSLRLAGGGDTQYF. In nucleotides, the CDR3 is TGTGCCAGCAGCCTCCGACTAGCGGGAGGCGGTGATACGCAGTATTTT.

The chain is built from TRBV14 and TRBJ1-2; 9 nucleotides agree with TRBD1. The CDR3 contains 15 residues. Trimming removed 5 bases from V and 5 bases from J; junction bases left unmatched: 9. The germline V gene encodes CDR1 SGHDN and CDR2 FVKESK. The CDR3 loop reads CASSSRDRVTYGYTF. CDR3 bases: TGTGCCAGCAGCTCTCGGGACAGGGTAACTTATGGCTACACCTTC.

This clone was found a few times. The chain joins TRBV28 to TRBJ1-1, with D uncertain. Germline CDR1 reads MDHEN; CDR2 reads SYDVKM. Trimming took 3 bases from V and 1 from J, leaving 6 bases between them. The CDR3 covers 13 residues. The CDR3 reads CASSLTRNTEAFF. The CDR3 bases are TGTGCCAGCAGTTTGACCAGGAACACTGAAGCTTTCTTT.

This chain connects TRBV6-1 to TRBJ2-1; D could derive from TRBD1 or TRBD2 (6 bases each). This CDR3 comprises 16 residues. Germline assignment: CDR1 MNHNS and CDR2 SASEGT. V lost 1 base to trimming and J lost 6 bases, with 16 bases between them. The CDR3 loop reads CASSEGPGAPVNEQFF. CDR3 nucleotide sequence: TGTGCCAGCAGTGAAGGCCCGGGGGCGCCGGTCAATGAGCAGTTCTTC.

CDR3: CASSVSHEQYF. The DNA of the CDR3 is TGTGCCAGCAGTGTAAGCCACGAGCAGTACTTC. The V and J genes are TRBV2 and TRBJ2-7, with D hard to call. The germline CDR1 and CDR2 sequences are SNHLY and FYNNEI. V lost 4 bases and J lost 5, with 6 bases in between. The CDR3 covers 11 residues.

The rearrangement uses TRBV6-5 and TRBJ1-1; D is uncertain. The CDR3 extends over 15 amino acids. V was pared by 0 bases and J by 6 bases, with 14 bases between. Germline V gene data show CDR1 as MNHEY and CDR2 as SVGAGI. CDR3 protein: CASSYSISLGAEAFF. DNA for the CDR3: TGTGCCAGCAGTTACTCGATCTCTCTGGGAGCTGAAGCTTTCTTT.

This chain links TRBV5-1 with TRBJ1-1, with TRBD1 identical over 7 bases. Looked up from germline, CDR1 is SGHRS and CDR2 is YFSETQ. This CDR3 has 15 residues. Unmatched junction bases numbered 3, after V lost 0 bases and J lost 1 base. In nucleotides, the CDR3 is TGCGCCAGCAGCTTGGTGGGACAGAAGAACACTGAAGCTTTCTTT. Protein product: CASSLVGQKNTEAFF. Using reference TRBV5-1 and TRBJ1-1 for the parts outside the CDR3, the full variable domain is KAGVTQTPRYLIKTRGQQVTLSCSPISGHRSVSWYQQTPGQGLQFLFEYFSETQRNKGNFPGRFSGRQFSNSRSEMNVSTLELGDSALYLCASSLVGQKNTEAFFGQGTRLTVV.